This entry describes one T cell receptor beta chain. The data belong to a study of T cell responses to AZD1222 COVID-19 vaccine. The CDR3 consists of 14 residues. Trimming pared 4 bases from V and 6 bases from J, leaving 16 bases between. The germline V gene encodes CDR1 SGHDN and CDR2 FVKESK. The table came from immunoSEQ multiplex PCR; TCRdb's copy has only in-frame clones and leaves some out. The repertoire holds some 140,000 clones, with approximately 90% as singletons. This chain uses TRBV14 with TRBJ2-7, with D unresolved. This receptor was obtained from an adult in good health. The sample was peripheral blood, taken on day 0 of AZD1222 vaccination. CDR3: CASSPRAPSPEQYF. The CDR3 coding sequence is TGTGCCAGCAGCCCCAGAGCCCCCAGTCCCGAGCAGTACTTC.